The 30 T cell receptor beta chains below were found in one sample sequenced in a study of shared clonotypes between healthy human individuals. Some clones are missing from TCRdb's copy, which holds only in-frame ones; the method was immunoSEQ multiplex PCR. The sample carries hundreds of thousands of clones, under 80% recorded once. The sample was memory CD4+ T cells sorted from blood. Subset specified: CD45RA-negative fraction. The receptors were sampled from a man aged 25-40 years in good health.

The chain recombines TRBV27 with TRBJ2-1; 10 positions match TRBD2. Germline lookup yields CDR1 MNHEY and CDR2 SMNVEV (reference sequence). V dropped 6 bases and J dropped 4; count of bases not matched to a gene: 9. The CDR3 is 16 residues long. CDR3 bases: TGTGCCAGCAGCTTTCAAGGGACTAGCGTATACAATGAGCAGTTCTTC. It codes for CASSFQGTSVYNEQFF.

The chain employs TRBV4-1 and TRBJ2-3; 11 bases line up with TRBD2. This CDR3 contains 16 residues. CDR1 MGHRA and CDR2 YSYEKL come from the germline V gene. V lost 3 bases to trimming and J lost 5 bases; unmatched junction nucleotides: 7. The CDR3 nucleotides are TGCGCCAGCAGCCAGCCGCCGGGACTAGCGGAAGATACGCAGTATTTT. It codes for CASSQPPGLAEDTQYF.

This chain uses TRBV5-1 with TRBJ2-1; D possibly corresponds to TRBD2 (5 bases). Germline V gene lookup returns CDR1 SGHRS and CDR2 YFSETQ. There are 14 residues in the CDR3. V lost 3 bases, J lost 2 bases, and 9 bases lay in between. CDR3 DNA sequence: TGCGCCAGCAGCTACCCCGGGGCCTACAATGAGCAGTTCTTC. Amino acid sequence: CASSYPGAYNEQFF.

The DNA for the CDR3 is TGCGCCAGCAGCCCCTCGGAGGGGTCTGGGGCCGGGGCCAACGTCCTGACTTTC. It yields the protein CASSPSEGSGAGANVLTF. This rearrangement joins TRBV10-1 to TRBJ2-6; tentatively, D is TRBD2 (6 bases). The CDR3 is made up of 18 amino acids. Germline CDR1 reads WNHNN; CDR2 reads SYGVQD (reference sequence). V was shortened by 6 bases and J by 4 bases, with 22 bases between the two germline ends.

The rearrangement links TRBV5-6 to TRBJ1-3; 8 bases map to TRBD1. CDR3 size: 16 residues. CDR1 is SGHDT, CDR2 YYEEEE, per germline. V shed 0 bases, J shed 2 bases, and the junction held 4 bases outside the gene matches. CDR3 sequence reads: CASSLGSDRAGNTIYF. For the CDR3, the DNA is TGTGCCAGCAGCTTGGGGTCGGACAGGGCTGGAAACACCATATATTTT. Together with reference TRBV5-6 and TRBJ1-3, the CDR3 gives the full variable domain: DAGVTQSPTHLIKTRGQQVTLRCSPKSGHDTVSWYQQALGQGPQFIFQYYEEEERQRGNFPDRFSGHQFPNYSSELNVNALLLGDSALYLCASSLGSDRAGNTIYFGEGSWLTVV.

For this clone: The sample carries other DNA sequences with the same CDR3. Written as DNA, the CDR3 is TGTGCCAGCAGCTTAGGGCAAAATAACTATGGCTACACCTTC. Translated: CASSLGQNNYGYTF. V usage is TRBV11-2 and J usage is TRBJ1-2, with no clear D. Between the trimmed V and J ends, which lost 1 base and 1 base, there was a span of 7 bases. This CDR3 comprises 14 residues. Germline CDR1 is SGHAT and CDR2 is FQNNGV.

The chain combines TRBV28 with TRBJ1-2, with D possibly being TRBD1 (6 bases). The CDR3 is 13 amino acids. The ends were cut back, 6 bases at V and 8 bases at J, with 16 bases in the middle. From germline, CDR1 is MDHEN and CDR2 SYDVKM. DNA for the CDR3: TGTGCCAGCAGACTTCAAGCCGGGGGCGGCTACACCTTC. Translation gives CASRLQAGGGYTF.

This rearrangement joins TRBV2 to TRBJ2-1; D not resolved. V lost 1 base to trimming and J lost 6 bases, with 4 bases between them. Germline V gene data show CDR1 as SNHLY and CDR2 as FYNNEI. The CDR3 runs to 12 residues. The CDR3 DNA is TGTGCCAGCAGTGAAGTGCGCAATGAGCAGTTCTTC. It yields the protein CASSEVRNEQFF.

The chain is built from TRBV14 and TRBJ2-7; no clear D gene. V dropped 3 bases and J dropped 0 bases, with 6 bases sitting between them. CDR3 size: 13 residues. Germline CDR1 reads SGHDN; CDR2 reads FVKESK. The CDR3 DNA reads as TGTGCCAGCAGCCAGGTCAACTCCTACGAGCAGTACTTC. Protein sequence: CASSQVNSYEQYF.

V usage is TRBV7-2 and J usage is TRBJ2-7; 9 bases line up with TRBD2. Losses at the gene ends were 5 bases for V and 2 bases for J; bases not matched to a gene: 7. CDR3 length: 15 amino acids. Looked up from germline, CDR1 is SGHTA and CDR2 is FQGNSA. The CDR3 bases are TGTGCCAGCAGCCAAATAGCGGGAGTAGCCTACGAGCAGTACTTC. Translation gives CASSQIAGVAYEQYF.

The chain recombines TRBV11-2 with TRBJ2-1; 11 bases match TRBD2. CDR1 is SGHAT, CDR2 FQNNGV, per germline. The CDR3 has 16 amino acids. The V gene end was trimmed by 4 bases and the J gene end by 7 bases; junction bases not matched to a gene: 9. In nucleotides, the CDR3 is TGTGCCAGCAGCTCCCTTAGCGGGAGGGCCAGGAATGAGCAGTTCTTC. It yields the protein CASSSLSGRARNEQFF.

The chain combines TRBV28 with TRBJ2-2; D not resolved. The CDR3 is 15 residues long. The germline V and J ends were trimmed by 0 bases and 2 bases, with 7 bases remaining between them. Germline lookup yields CDR1 MDHEN and CDR2 SYDVKM. DNA for the CDR3: TGTGCCAGCAGTTTATGGCTAGAAAACACCGGGGAGCTGTTTTTT. It translates to CASSLWLENTGELFF.

V gene TRBV5-1 combines with J gene TRBJ1-3; D is ambiguous. This CDR3 contains 15 residues. V lost 1 base to trimming and J lost 0 bases, with 8 bases between them. The germline V gene encodes CDR1 SGHRS and CDR2 YFSETQ. The chain's CDR3 is CASSLFFSSGNTIYF. In nucleotides, the CDR3 is TGCGCCAGCAGCTTGTTCTTCAGCTCTGGAAACACCATATATTTT.

The CDR3 sequence: CASRPTGGFDYEQYF. The CDR3 DNA sequence: TGTGCCAGTAGACCGACAGGGGGCTTTGACTACGAGCAGTACTTC. The gene calls are TRBV19 and TRBJ2-7; TRBD1 matches at 10 bases. The ends lost 6 bases at V and 3 bases at J; junction bases unmatched: 8. The CDR3 sequence is 15 residues long. Looked up from germline, CDR1 is LNHDA and CDR2 is SQIVND (reference sequence).

The chain carries TRBV10-2 and TRBJ1-6; no firm D call. The CDR3 consists of 15 residues. Germline CDR1 WSHSY, CDR2 SAAADI. V was shortened by 7 bases and J by 4 bases, with 14 bases between the two germline ends. The CDR3 loop is CASTPAVVYNSPLHF. The CDR3 coding sequence is TGCGCCAGCACTCCGGCAGTAGTATATAATTCACCCCTCCACTTT.

The gene calls are TRBV30 and TRBJ1-2, with D maybe TRBD1 (5 bases). Trimming removed 2 bases from V and 4 bases from J, with 20 bases in between. This CDR3 is 16 amino acids long. Germline V gene sequence: CDR1 GTSNPN, CDR2 SVGIG (reference sequence). CDR3 protein: CAWSLGLGTALYGYTF. CDR3 in DNA: TGTGCCTGGAGTTTGGGATTAGGGACGGCACTCTATGGCTACACCTTC.

The chain is built from TRBV5-5 and TRBJ1-5; no clear D gene. V was clipped by 0 bases and J by 5 bases, with 9 bases between them. The CDR3 totals 14 residues. The germline V gene has CDR1 SGHKS and CDR2 YYEKEE (reference sequence). CDR3 amino acids: CASSLEATYQPQHF. In DNA form, the CDR3 reads TGTGCCAGCAGCTTGGAGGCGACATATCAGCCCCAGCATTTT. The whole variable domain, filled in from reference TRBV5-5 and TRBJ1-5, reads DAGVTQSPTHLIKTRGQQVTLRCSPISGHKSVSWYQQVLGQGPQFIFQYYEKEERGRGNFPDRFSARQFPNYSSELNVNALLLGDSALYLCASSLEATYQPQHFGDGTRLSIL.

The rearrangement uses TRBV5-5 and TRBJ2-1, with D possibly being TRBD2 (5 bases). The CDR3 sequence is 16 residues long. The germline V gene has CDR1 SGHKS and CDR2 YYEKEE (reference sequence). Deletions cut 6 bases from V and 0 bases from J, with 16 bases between. The DNA for the CDR3 is TGTGCCAGCAACCCGAACGGGGTCGGCTCCTACAATGAGCAGTTCTTC. As protein: CASNPNGVGSYNEQFF.

This chain connects TRBV15 to TRBJ1-6; 7 nucleotides agree with TRBD1. Germline values: CDR1 LNHNV, CDR2 YYDKDF (reference sequence). The CDR3 loop spans 13 amino acids. V gave up 6 bases and J gave up 14 bases; unmatched junction bases: 10. For the CDR3, the DNA is TGTGCCACCAGAGCCCAGGGGGTAGGCTCCCTCCACTTT. Its translation is CATRAQGVGSLHF.

This chain joins TRBV2 and TRBJ2-5, with 9 positions matching TRBD2. J gave up 7 bases and V 4 bases, and 4 bases lay outside the gene matches. The CDR3 has 13 residues. Germline lookup yields CDR1 SNHLY and CDR2 FYNNEI. CDR3 bases: TGTGCCAGCAGTGGAACAGCGGGGGGGACCCAGTACTTC. Its translation: CASSGTAGGTQYF.

This clone was seen a handful of times. The V call is TRBV28, the J call TRBJ2-5, with D possibly matching TRBD1 (5 bases). Germline V gene lookup returns CDR1 MDHEN and CDR2 SYDVKM. V was cut by 5 bases and J by 0 bases, with 7 bases left in between. The CDR3 sequence is 13 residues long. CDR3 residues: CASSRQYQETQYF. The CDR3 DNA reads as TGTGCCAGCAGTAGACAGTACCAAGAGACCCAGTACTTC.

This rearrangement joins TRBV18 to TRBJ1-1; 7 nucleotides agree with TRBD1. This CDR3 comprises 13 residues. With 7 bases clipped from V and 0 bases from J, the junction kept 2 bases outside the gene matches. Germline lookup yields CDR1 KGHSH and CDR2 LQKENI. In nucleotides, the CDR3 is TGTGCCAGCTGCAGGGGGATGAACACTGAAGCTTTCTTT. It is translated as CASCRGMNTEAFF.

The chain employs TRBV19 and TRBJ1-5, with 8 bases identical to TRBD1. Germline V CDR1 and CDR2: LNHDA, SQIVND (reference sequence). CDR3 length: 16 residues. Trimming removed 6 bases from V and 5 bases from J; junction bases left unmatched: 12. Here the CDR3 DNA reads TGTGCCAGTAGAATCAGTGCAGGGGGCTCCTATCAGCCCCAGCATTTT. Translation: CASRISAGGSYQPQHF. Combining the CDR3 with reference TRBV19 and TRBJ1-5 gives the whole variable domain DGGITQSPKYLFRKEGQNVTLSCEQNLNHDAMYWYRQDPGQGLRLIYYSQIVNDFQKGDIAEGYSVSREKKESFPLTVTSAQKNPTAFYLCASRISAGGSYQPQHFGDGTRLSIL.

The genes are TRBV7-9 and TRBJ2-3, with D unclear. CDR1 is SEHNR and CDR2 is FQNEAQ in the germline V gene (reference sequence). V gave up 1 base and J gave up 2 bases, with 7 bases separating them. The CDR3 sequence is 14 residues long. The CDR3 nucleotides are TGTGCCAGCAGCTTAGATGGGAACACAGATACGCAGTATTTT. Its protein is CASSLDGNTDTQYF.

The chain couples TRBV7-8 to TRBJ2-4, with 8 bases that match TRBD2. The junction had 7 bases not matched to a gene; V was cut back by 5 bases and J by 1 base. Per the germline V gene, CDR1 is SGHVS and CDR2 is FQNEAQ. This CDR3 region has 16 residues. CDR3 DNA sequence: TGTGCCAGCAGCGCCCAAGCGGGAGCGGCCAAAAACATTCAGTACTTC. Amino acid sequence: CASSAQAGAAKNIQYF.

The genes are TRBV18 and TRBJ2-5, with D possibly TRBD2 on 6 matching bases. V lost 6 bases and J lost 2, with 13 bases in between. The CDR3 spans 14 residues. The germline gives CDR1 KGHSH, CDR2 LQKENI. The CDR3 sequence is CASSSSAGQETQYF. For the CDR3, the DNA is TGTGCCAGCTCCTCATCTGCGGGGCAAGAGACCCAGTACTTC.

The chain combines TRBV10-1 with TRBJ2-3, with a tentative D call TRBD2 (6 bases). The CDR3 has 13 amino acids. V was pared by 6 bases and J by 9 bases, with 16 bases between. Germline V gene lookup returns CDR1 WNHNN and CDR2 SYGVQD (reference sequence). The DNA for the CDR3 is TGCGCCAGCAGCCCTGGGACTCCTCAAACGCAGTATTTT. Amino acids: CASSPGTPQTQYF.

This clone was seen only once. The chain uses TRBV7-8 and TRBJ2-5, with 10 positions matching TRBD2. CDR1 is SGHVS, CDR2 FQNEAQ, per germline. CDR3 length: 20 residues. The V gene end was trimmed by 5 bases and the J gene end by 5 bases; junction bases not matched to a gene: 23. The CDR3 protein is CASSPTRLGLAKQPYETQYF. The CDR3 nucleotides are TGTGCCAGCAGCCCCACCCGTTTGGGACTAGCGAAACAACCCTACGAGACCCAGTACTTC.

This chain links TRBV5-1 with TRBJ2-2, with D possibly being TRBD1 (6 bases). V gave up 3 bases and J gave up 0 bases, with 9 bases separating them. The CDR3 is 15 amino acids. Germline values: CDR1 SGHRS, CDR2 YFSETQ. The CDR3 loop is CASSSDSSNTGELFF. The CDR3 DNA is TGCGCCAGCAGCTCGGACAGTTCGAACACCGGGGAGCTGTTTTTT.

A word on this clone: The sample contains more than one DNA sequence encoding this CDR3. The chain combines TRBV18 with TRBJ2-1, with D unclear. CDR1 is KGHSH and CDR2 is LQKENI in the germline V gene. This CDR3 is 14 amino acids long. Trimming took off 0 bases at V and 0 bases at J, with 3 bases between the two ends. The CDR3: CASSPPSSYNEQFF. CDR3 in DNA: TGTGCCAGCTCACCACCGAGCTCCTACAATGAGCAGTTCTTC.